This TCR beta chain was retrieved from a study of T cells in Graves' hyperthyroidism and ophthalmopathy. Notes on the study in general: Classification by a 13 V-J model distinguished ophthalmopathy from stable hyperthyroidism.

RNA transcripts were the template for amplifying TCR beta CDR3 regions. In the first-round RT-PCR of the TCR CDR3, the HTBI primer set was used. Each CDR3 protein gets one entry after TCRdb re-called the multiplex PCR reads with MiXCR. In the table there are 300,000 to 350,000 distinct CDR3 sequences, about 21% of which are singletons. A lack of ophthalmopathy progression within 18 months defined stable Graves' hyperthyroidism. The hyperthyroidism was newly diagnosed and had lasted under 2 months; the patients were aged 18 to 65. To note about this clonotype: Antigen: not known.

Sequencing was done on a sample of blood. The sequence derives from a woman in her fifties or sixties with Graves' hyperthyroidism.

The chain's CDR3 is CASSDRLGGTDTQYF. The CDR3 DNA follows: TGTGCCAGCAGTGATAGACTAGGAGGCACAGATACGCAGTATTTT. This sequence joins TRBV2 and TRBJ2-3; possibly TRBD2 for D (6 bases). V lost 3 bases and J 1 base, leaving 11 bases between the germline ends. This CDR3 spans 15 amino acids. CDR1 SNHLY and CDR2 FYNNEI come from the germline V gene.